The 2 T cell receptor beta chains below all came from one sample that was sequenced in a study of cytomegalovirus exposure and HLA in healthy donors. The data were produced by immunoSEQ multiplex PCR, yet TCRdb's version contains in-frame clones alone and is incomplete. The profile shows fewer than 200,000 clones, about 85% of them singletons. The source material was PBMCs. The receptors shown here come from a man aged 18 to 29 in good health and CMV-seropositive.

This sequence joins TRBV7-2 and TRBJ1-2; D not certain. CDR1 SGHTA and CDR2 FQGNSA come from the germline V gene. The CDR3 covers 14 residues. V was shortened by 5 bases and J by 5 bases, with 15 bases between the two germline ends. DNA for the CDR3: TGTGCCAGCAGCCCTCGGCAACAGATTTATGGCTACACCTTC. Translating gives CASSPRQQIYGYTF.

The chain employs TRBV18 and TRBJ2-7; 9 bases are a match to TRBD1. Losses at the gene ends were 6 bases for V and 7 bases for J; bases not matched to a gene: 10. Per the germline V gene, CDR1 is KGHSH and CDR2 is LQKENI. The CDR3 spans 14 residues. Written as DNA, the CDR3 is TGTGCCAGCTCCCCGGGACAGGGTACGAGGGAGCAGTACTTC. It yields the protein CASSPGQGTREQYF.